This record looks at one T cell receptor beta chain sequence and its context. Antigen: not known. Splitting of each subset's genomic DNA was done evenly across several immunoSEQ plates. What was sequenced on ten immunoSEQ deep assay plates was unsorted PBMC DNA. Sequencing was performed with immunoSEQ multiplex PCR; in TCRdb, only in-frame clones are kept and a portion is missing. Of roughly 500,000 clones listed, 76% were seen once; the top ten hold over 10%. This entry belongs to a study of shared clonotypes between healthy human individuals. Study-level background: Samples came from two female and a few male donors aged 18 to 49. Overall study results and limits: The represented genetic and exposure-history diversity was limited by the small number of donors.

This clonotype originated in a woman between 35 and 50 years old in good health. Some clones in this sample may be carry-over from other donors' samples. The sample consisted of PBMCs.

CDR3 nucleotides: TGCGCCAGCAGCTTGGCCGGGTCTCGGGGGCACACTGAAGCTTTCTTT. It yields the protein CASSLAGSRGHTEAFF. The chain couples TRBV5-1 to TRBJ1-1; D might be TRBD1 (6 bases). The CDR3 extends over 16 amino acids. The germline gives CDR1 SGHRS, CDR2 YFSETQ. V gave up 0 bases and J gave up 3 bases, with 15 bases separating them. The variable domain in full, with the rest retrieved from reference TRBV5-1 and TRBJ1-1, is KAGVTQTPRYLIKTRGQQVTLSCSPISGHRSVSWYQQTPGQGLQFLFEYFSETQRNKGNFPGRFSGRQFSNSRSEMNVSTLELGDSALYLCASSLAGSRGHTEAFFGQGTRLTVV.